This T cell receptor beta chain was identified during a study of CD8 T cells in ankylosing spondylitis. TCRdb redid the calling of the 5' RACE reads with MiXCR, one entry per CDR3 protein. The table includes over 100,000 distinct CDR3 sequences, around 7% detected once. This clonotype was found many times. Germline V gene data show CDR1 as DFQATT and CDR2 as SNEGSKA (reference sequence). The length of the CDR3 is 13 residues. The germline V and J ends were trimmed by 1 base and 9 bases, with 13 bases remaining between them. The sequence came from a male donor with ankylosing spondylitis or in good health (not recorded which). The sample was blood, either unsorted or a sorted T cell fraction (not recorded which). This chain uses TRBV20-1 with TRBJ1-5, with D possibly matching TRBD1 (5 bases). In DNA, the CDR3 is TGCAGTGCTAGAGCGGGGGATTTTCGGCCCCAGCATTTT. It specifies CSARAGDFRPQHF.